This is a list of T cell receptor beta chains from one sample in a study of blood T cell repertoires in COVID-19. Method: immunoSEQ multiplex PCR; TCRdb's copy keeps in-frame clones and lacks some. Of about 76,000 clones in the sample, approximately 85% were seen once. Sequencing used peripheral blood. These receptors originate from a human donor in a cohort sampled during active COVID-19. The CDR3 runs from the conserved cysteine through the conserved F or W. The D gene is left open where the match is weak. Size is omitted from some rows. Given values are once, few, many or a class for expanded clones.

few,TRBJ1-5,-,TRBV7-9,TGTGCCAGCAGCTTAATGGGCCCATCAGGGCAGCCCCAGCATTTT,CASSLMGPSGQPQHF
-,TRBJ1-2,TRBD1,TRBV29-1,TGCAGCGCCACGGACAGGAGATACTATGGCTACACCTTC,CSATDRRYYGYTF
few,TRBJ1-6,TRBD1,TRBV5-1,TGCGCCAGCAGCCCCGGGACAGCGGGCTCACCCCTCCACTTT,CASSPGTAGSPLHF
-,TRBJ2-4,TRBD1,TRBV5-1,TGCGCCAGCAGCAAGGACAGGGGGCTGCTGGCCAAAAACATTCAGTACTTC,CASSKDRGLLAKNIQYF
once,TRBJ1-5,-,TRBV27,TGTGCCAGCAGTCCCGGCTTAAGGGGTGATAGCAATCAGCCCCAGCATTTT,CASSPGLRGDSNQPQHF
-,TRBJ2-2,TRBD2,TRBV18,TGTGCCAGCTCAGGACTAGCGGTCAACACCGGGGAGCTGTTTTTT,CASSGLAVNTGELFF
few,TRBJ1-1,-,TRBV3-1/TRBV3-2,TGTGCCAGCAGCCATGGGGGGTACGCTGAAGCTTTCTTT,CASSHGGYAEAFF
-,TRBJ2-1,TRBD2,TRBV13,TGTGCCAGCAGCTTATGGCGGGGGGAGGCCTACAATGAGCAGTTCTTC,CASSLWRGEAYNEQFF
-,TRBJ2-7,TRBD1,TRBV18,TGTGCCAGCTCACCACTCCAGGGGGCAAACGAGCAGTACTTC,CASSPLQGANEQYF
-,TRBJ1-1,-,TRBV11-2,TGTGCCAGCAGCTTTATTGGGACAACGGTGAGGAGCACTGAAGCTTTCTTT,CASSFIGTTVRSTEAFF
-,TRBJ1-2,-,TRBV6-5,TGTGCCAGCAGTTACGCGGGACGGGACTATGGCTACACCTTC,CASSYAGRDYGYTF
-,TRBJ2-3,TRBD2,TRBV20-1,TGCAGTGCCGGGAGGGGGACAACGCAGTATTTT,CSAGRGTTQYF
-,TRBJ2-1,TRBD2,TRBV3-1/TRBV3-2,TGTGCCAGCAGCCACCGAACCGGACTAGCGGGGGGCAATGAGCAGTTCTTC,CASSHRTGLAGGNEQFF
-,TRBJ2-2,TRBD1,TRBV29-1,TGCAGCGTTGGAGGCGGACAGGGGGGGATCGGGGAGCTGTTTTTT,CSVGGGQGGIGELFF
-,TRBJ2-1,TRBD1,TRBV11-3,TGTGCCAGCAGCCTAGGGGGCCATGAGCAGTTCTTC,CASSLGGHEQFF
-,TRBJ1-3,-,TRBV7-9,TGTGCCAGCAGCTTCAGGGGCCTCTCTGGAAACACCATATATTTT,CASSFRGLSGNTIYF
few,TRBJ2-5,-,TRBV6-5,TGTGCCAGCAACCTAAGCGGGCAAGAGACCCAGTACTTC,CASNLSGQETQYF
-,TRBJ2-7,TRBD2,TRBV13,TGTGCCAGCAGCCACGGGAGGGTGAAGTACGAGCAGTACTTC,CASSHGRVKYEQYF
-,TRBJ2-7,TRBD2,TRBV28,TGTGCCAGCAGTTTAACTAGCGGGGGGGCAGGGGAGCAGTACTTC,CASSLTSGGAGEQYF
-,TRBJ2-7,TRBD1,TRBV5-8,TGTGCCAGCAACGACCCCGGGACAGAGTTCCCCTACGAGCAGTACTTC,CASNDPGTEFPYEQYF
-,TRBJ2-7,-,TRBV5-1,TGCGCCAGCAGCTTTTTAGGAGTCGAGCAGTACTTC,CASSFLGVEQYF
-,TRBJ2-1,-,TRBV19,TGTGCCAGTACCCCCAGCTGGGGGCGTAACAATGAGCAGTTCTTC,CASTPSWGRNNEQFF
-,TRBJ2-3,-,TRBV24-1,TGTGCCACCAGTGATTACAGGGTCACAGATACGCAGTATTTT,CATSDYRVTDTQYF
-,TRBJ2-1,-,TRBV9,TGTGCCAGCAGCGTAGTGGGGGGTTCCTACAATGAGCAGTTCTTC,CASSVVGGSYNEQFF
-,TRBJ2-6,-,TRBV5-6,TGTGCCAGCAGCTTGTGGGGCGGTGGGGCCAACGTCCTGACTTTC,CASSLWGGGANVLTF
few,TRBJ2-7,TRBD1,TRBV7-9,TGTGCCAGCAGCCCCCGGGACAGCTCCTACGAGCAGTACTTC,CASSPRDSSYEQYF
few,TRBJ1-1,-,TRBV30,TGTGCCTGGAGTGTATTCATCGGCACTGAAGCTTTCTTT,CAWSVFIGTEAFF
-,TRBJ2-7,-,TRBV6-2/TRBV6-3,TGTGCCAGCAGTTACTCGAGGGACAACAGCTACGAGCAGTACTTC,CASSYSRDNSYEQYF
-,TRBJ2-6,-,TRBV30,TGTGCCTGGGATGGCTCTCGCTCTGGGGCCAACGTCCTGACTTTC,CAWDGSRSGANVLTF
-,TRBJ2-7,TRBD2,TRBV5-1,TGCGCCAGCAGCTTGGGGGGCGCGGGGGTCCACGAGCAGTACTTC,CASSLGGAGVHEQYF
-,TRBJ2-3,TRBD2,TRBV18,TGTGCCAGCTCACTCAACAACCTAGCGGGGCTTATAGATACGCAGTATTTT,CASSLNNLAGLIDTQYF
few,TRBJ1-5,-,TRBV7-6,TGTGCCAGCAGCCCAGGACATTCTCAGCCCCAGCATTTT,CASSPGHSQPQHF